This T cell receptor beta chain was obtained from a study of T cell responses to AZD1222 COVID-19 vaccine. TCRdb's copy holds only in-frame clones and misses some; the assay was immunoSEQ multiplex PCR. The data hold about 54,000 clones, with more than 70% observed a single time. Germline lookup yields CDR1 GTSNPN and CDR2 SVGIG (reference sequence). V dropped 4 bases and J dropped 2 bases, with 11 bases sitting between them. The CDR3 has 13 amino acids. Sequences were derived from peripheral blood, sampled on day 0 of AZD1222 vaccination. V usage is TRBV30 and J usage is TRBJ1-2; TRBD1 might be the D (5 bases). This receptor was identified in an adult in good health. The CDR3 sequence is CAWNGGANYGYTF. DNA for the CDR3: TGTGCCTGGAATGGTGGGGCCAACTATGGCTACACCTTC.